The next 14 T cell receptor beta chains were all read from a single sample in a study of blood T cell repertoires in COVID-19. Profiling relied on immunoSEQ multiplex PCR, and the TCRdb table lists in-frame clones only, not all of them. The data hold around 300,000 clones, with 88% observed a single time. Sequencing input: peripheral blood. These receptors came from a woman under 40 with COVID-19, enrolled during active disease.

The chain carries TRBV30 and TRBJ2-7; D may be TRBD1 (6 bases). This CDR3 has 17 amino acids. Trimming removed 7 bases at V and 4 bases at J, with 29 bases between. CDR1 GTSNPN and CDR2 SVGIG come from the germline V gene (reference sequence). The CDR3 spells CASKQPIPGHLLYEQYF. CDR3 DNA: TGTGCCTCCAAGCAACCAATCCCGGGACACCTGCTTTACGAGCAGTACTTC.

The V call is TRBV11-1, the J call TRBJ2-7; 7 bases fit TRBD1. The trim removed 1 base at V and 3 bases at J, leaving 3 bases unmatched. Germline V gene lookup returns CDR1 SGHAT and CDR2 FQDESV (reference sequence). The CDR3 has 14 residues. CDR3 nucleotide sequence: TGTGCCAGCAGCTTAGGACAGGGAAACTACGAGCAGTACTTC. Its translation: CASSLGQGNYEQYF.

This rearrangement joins TRBV19 to TRBJ1-4; the match to TRBD1 covers 9 bases. Germline V CDR1 and CDR2: LNHDA, SQIVND (reference sequence). V dropped 4 bases and J dropped 8; count of bases not matched to a gene: 8. CDR3 size: 15 residues. In nucleotides, the CDR3 is TGTGCCAGTAGTAACAACAGGGGGCAAGGAGAAAAACTGTTTTTT. It encodes CASSNNRGQGEKLFF.

This chain uses TRBV4-1 with TRBJ2-1; D gene uncertain. V shed 1 base and J shed 1 base, with 8 bases lying between them. The CDR3 has 15 residues. Germline loops: CDR1 MGHRA, CDR2 YSYEKL. For the CDR3, the DNA is TGCGCCAGCAGCCAAGTAGCCCCATCCTACAATGAGCAGTTCTTC. Translating it yields CASSQVAPSYNEQFF.

CDR3 protein: CASSFREGRETQYF. The CDR3 region has the DNA TGCGCCAGCAGCTTTCGGGAGGGGCGAGAGACCCAGTACTTC. This chain connects TRBV5-1 to TRBJ2-5; 8 nucleotides line up with TRBD2. Germline CDR1 is SGHRS and CDR2 is YFSETQ. This CDR3 has 14 residues. J gave up 4 bases and V 2 bases, and 4 bases lay outside the gene matches.

The chain has TRBV28 and TRBJ2-1, with TRBD2 matching 14 bases. V shed 5 bases, J shed 1 base, and the junction held 10 bases outside the gene matches. The CDR3 is 19 residues long. Germline lookup yields CDR1 MDHEN and CDR2 SYDVKM. The CDR3 spells CASSPRGLAGGGSYNEQFF. The DNA for the CDR3 is TGTGCCAGCAGTCCACGAGGACTAGCGGGGGGCGGATCCTACAATGAGCAGTTCTTC.

This clone showed up just a few times. The gene calls are TRBV4-2 and TRBJ2-3, with D hard to call. This CDR3 comprises 16 residues. Germline V gene sequence: CDR1 LGHNA, CDR2 YNFKEQ. V was clipped by 4 bases and J by 0 bases, with 14 bases between them. In DNA form, the CDR3 reads TGTGCCAGCAGCCGTGGTGGGCGAACTAGCACAGATACGCAGTATTTT. It specifies CASSRGGRTSTDTQYF.

This chain uses TRBV28 with TRBJ1-2; TRBD1 aligns across 7 bases. Trimming took 5 bases from V and 2 from J; bases not matched to a gene: 8. CDR1 MDHEN and CDR2 SYDVKM come from the germline V gene. The CDR3 has 15 residues. The DNA of the CDR3 is TGTGCCAGCAGTGTTATCGGGACAGCCAACTATGGCTACACCTTC. This translates into CASSVIGTANYGYTF.

The chain is built from TRBV3-1 (or the pseudogene TRBV3-2) and TRBJ1-6; 7 bases line up with TRBD1. J lost 7 bases, V lost 5 bases, and 2 bases had no gene match. The CDR3 length is 13 residues. Germline CDR1 and CDR2: LGHDT and YNNKEL (reference sequence). The CDR3 nucleotides are TGTGCCAGCAGCTACAGGGGAAATTCACCCCTCCACTTT. Amino acids: CASSYRGNSPLHF.

With regard to this clone: An end of the junction does not agree with germline; a read error may underlie this. The chain uses TRBV2 and TRBJ1-2; 9 bases align to TRBD1. This CDR3 has 13 residues. Germline loops: CDR1 SNHLY, CDR2 FYNNEI. The CDR3 coding sequence is TGTGCCATCCAAGACAGGGGGGGATATGGATACACCTTC. It specifies CAIQDRGGYGYTF.

The rearrangement uses TRBV10-3 and TRBJ2-3; D is perhaps TRBD2 (6 bases). The V end was cut by 3 bases, the J end by 1 base, with 11 bases between. CDR1 and CDR2 from the germline V gene are ENHRY and SYGVKD. CDR3 length: 15 residues. CDR3 sequence: CAISDREAGTDTQYF. The CDR3, as DNA: TGTGCCATCAGTGACAGGGAGGCTGGCACAGATACGCAGTATTTT.

This clone showed up just a few times. V is TRBV4-1 and J is TRBJ2-1, with 11 bases lining up with TRBD1. V shed 3 bases, J shed 3 bases, and the junction held 7 bases outside the gene matches. This CDR3 contains 17 residues. Germline CDR1 MGHRA, CDR2 YSYEKL. The CDR3 DNA reads TGCGCCAGCAGCCAGACCATGGGACAGGGGGTCTACAATGAGCAGTTCTTC. It specifies CASSQTMGQGVYNEQFF.

This clone was recorded only once. CDR3 sequence reads: CASSQAGPGNTIYF. The CDR3 nucleotides read TGTGCCAGCAGCCAAGCAGGGCCCGGAAACACCATATATTTT. The V gene is TRBV28, the J gene TRBJ1-3, with D possibly TRBD1 on 5 matching bases. V was cut by 6 bases and J by 4 bases, with 13 bases left in between. The germline V gene has CDR1 MDHEN and CDR2 SYDVKM. This CDR3 region has 14 residues.

The rearrangement uses TRBV7-2 and TRBJ2-3; TRBD2 matches 13 bases. Germline lookup yields CDR1 SGHTA and CDR2 FQGNSA. CDR3 length: 15 residues. V shed 1 base, J shed 9 bases, and the junction held 4 bases outside the gene matches. This chain's CDR3 is CASSLVATSGGTQYF. The CDR3 DNA reads as TGTGCCAGCAGCTTAGTAGCGACTAGCGGGGGGACGCAGTATTTT. The variable domain in full, completed from reference TRBV7-2 and TRBJ2-3, reads GAGVSQSPSNKVTEKGKDVELRCDPISGHTALYWYRQSLGQGLEFLIYFQGNSAPDKSGLPSDRFSAERTGGSVSTLTIQRTQQEDSAVYLCASSLVATSGGTQYFGPGTRLTVL.